The clone carrying this T cell receptor (beta chain) has a count of ten or more. The antigen remains unidentified. The sample is drawn from a study of T-cell memory formation after mild COVID-19. Study conclusions and caveats: Among CD4+ contracting clones, most were CM and EM, and CD8+ ones EMRA. Pre-infection memory contained some responding clones, which suggested that cross-reactive memory had joined.

TCRdb recomputed calls from the 5' RACE reads with MiXCR, one row per CDR3 protein. The sample carries 84,000 or so distinct CDR3 sequences, approximately 15% recorded once. This CDR3 has 15 residues. V lost 2 bases, J lost 0 bases, and 11 bases lay in between. Germline CDR1 and CDR2: SGHTA and FQGTGA. The chain joins TRBV7-3 to TRBJ2-7; maybe TRBD1 (6 bases). The specimen was PBMCs or a T cell subset sorted from them (not recorded which). The TCR originated in an adult woman who had mild COVID-19 (a few samples of this study predate the infection). Cell type and time point are not known. CDR3 coding DNA: TGTGCCAGCAGCTTACAGGGGTCGAGCTCCTACGAGCAGTACTTC. Protein product: CASSLQGSSSYEQYF.